The 10 T cell receptor beta chains presented below share a single source sample, sequenced in a study of blood T cell repertoires in COVID-19. The assay was immunoSEQ multiplex PCR, and TCRdb's table has in-frame clones only and misses some. Seen here are over 250,000 clones, roughly 90% observed once, and the top ten hold around 2%. Sequencing used peripheral blood. The receptor source for this set is a man in his fifties or sixties with acute or convalescent COVID-19.

The rearrangement joins TRBV6-5 to TRBJ1-1; 7 bases are a match to TRBD1. CDR3 size: 14 residues. With V trimmed by 8 bases and J by 0 bases, 6 bases remained unmatched. Germline V gene data show CDR1 as MNHEY and CDR2 as SVGAGI. The CDR3 bases are TGTGCCAGCTCCTGGGGACAGCTGAACACTGAAGCTTTCTTT. Translation gives CASSWGQLNTEAFF.

Concerning this clone itself: Mismatch with germline at one junction end may stem from a read error. V and J are TRBV19 and TRBJ1-5, with 8 bases matching TRBD1. The CDR3 has 16 residues. Germline CDR1 and CDR2: LNHDA and SQIVND (reference sequence). DNA of the CDR3: TGTGCCAGTACCTCGACAGGGGTCCCTAGCTATCAGCCCCAGCATTTT. It is translated as CASTSTGVPSYQPQHF.

This chain uses TRBV2 with TRBJ1-2, with D possibly matching TRBD1 (5 bases). Between the trimmed V and J ends, which lost 7 bases and 7 bases, there was a span of 19 bases. This CDR3 region has 14 residues. Germline V CDR1 and CDR2: SNHLY, FYNNEI. Here the CDR3 DNA reads TGTGCCAGCAAGGGACTCTGGAGAGAGGGTGGCTACACCTTC. Amino acids: CASKGLWREGGYTF.

The chain uses TRBV9 and TRBJ1-2; D perhaps matches TRBD1 (5 bases). V lost 2 bases to trimming and J lost 2 bases, with 19 bases between them. The CDR3 contains 17 residues. CDR1 SGDLS and CDR2 YYNGEE come from the germline V gene. CDR3 amino acids: CASSVSRNTTDNYGYTF. The DNA for the CDR3 is TGTGCCAGCAGCGTTTCTCGCAACACGACAGACAACTATGGCTACACCTTC.

V gene TRBV15 combines with J gene TRBJ1-1; no clear D. V lost 2 bases to trimming and J lost 10 bases, with 26 bases between them. Germline V CDR1 and CDR2: LNHNV, YYDKDF (reference sequence). The CDR3 consists of 17 residues. CDR3 sequence reads: CATSRLKRAGSVESAFF. DNA of the CDR3: TGTGCCACCAGCAGACTTAAGCGTGCGGGGTCGGTTGAGTCAGCTTTCTTT.

The V gene is TRBV16, the J gene TRBJ2-6; D perhaps matches TRBD2 (6 bases). V dropped 3 bases and J dropped 0 bases, with 9 bases sitting between them. This CDR3 has 16 amino acids. Germline-derived CDR1 and CDR2 are KGHSY and FQNENV. CDR3 region: CASSHPGGSGANVLTF. CDR3 DNA: TGTGCCAGCAGCCATCCCGGGGGCTCTGGGGCCAACGTCCTGACTTTC.

The chain combines TRBV18 with TRBJ1-3; 7 nucleotides align to TRBD1. The CDR3 spans 17 residues. V trimming: 8 bases; J trimming: 1 base; junction bases outside the gene matches: 14. Germline V CDR1 and CDR2: KGHSH, LQKENI. The CDR3 sequence is CASGEPLKGASGNTIYF. CDR3 nucleotide sequence: TGTGCCAGCGGGGAACCTTTGAAGGGGGCGTCTGGAAACACCATATATTTT.

CDR3 nucleotide sequence: TGTGCCAGCAGCGCCGGGACAGGGGGAGATGAGCAGTTCTTC. As protein: CASSAGTGGDEQFF. The V and J genes are TRBV9 and TRBJ2-1; 11 bases align to TRBD1. V lost 3 bases to trimming and J lost 8 bases; unmatched junction nucleotides: 4. This CDR3 contains 14 residues. Germline V lookup: CDR1 SGDLS, CDR2 YYNGEE. Together with reference TRBV9 and TRBJ2-1, the CDR3 gives the full variable domain: DSGVTQTPKHLITATGQRVTLRCSPRSGDLSVYWYQQSLDQGLQFLIQYYNGEERAKGNILERFSAQQFPDLHSELNLSSLELGDSALYFCASSAGTGGDEQFFGPGTRLTVL.

The CDR3 loop is CAWSVTEFSTDTQYF. Here the CDR3 DNA reads TGTGCCTGGAGTGTAACTGAATTTAGCACAGATACGCAGTATTTT. J is TRBJ2-3 and V is TRBV30; D is ambiguous. Between the trimmed V and J ends, which lost 0 bases and 0 bases, there was a span of 10 bases. From germline, CDR1 is GTSNPN and CDR2 SVGIG (reference sequence). CDR3 length: 15 residues.

The CDR3: CASTSGTSGANEQFF. The CDR3 DNA follows: TGTGCCAGCACCTCCGGGACTAGCGGGGCTAATGAGCAGTTCTTC. The rearrangement links TRBV3-1 (or the pseudogene TRBV3-2) to TRBJ2-1, with 13 bases aligning to TRBD2. V lost 7 bases and J lost 7; bases outside the gene matches: 7. Germline assignment: CDR1 LGHDT and CDR2 YNNKEL (reference sequence). CDR3 length: 15 residues.